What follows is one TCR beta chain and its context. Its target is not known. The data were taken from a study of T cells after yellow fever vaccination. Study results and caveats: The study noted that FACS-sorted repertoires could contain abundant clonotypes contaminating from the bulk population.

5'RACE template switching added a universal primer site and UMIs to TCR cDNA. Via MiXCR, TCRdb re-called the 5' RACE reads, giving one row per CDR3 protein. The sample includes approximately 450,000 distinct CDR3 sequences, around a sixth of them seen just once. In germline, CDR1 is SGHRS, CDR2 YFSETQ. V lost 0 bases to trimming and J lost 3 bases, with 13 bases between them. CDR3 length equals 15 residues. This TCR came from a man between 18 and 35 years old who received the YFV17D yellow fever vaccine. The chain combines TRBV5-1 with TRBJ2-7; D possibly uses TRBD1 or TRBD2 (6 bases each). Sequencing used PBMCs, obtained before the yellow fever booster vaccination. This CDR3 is CASSLVSGAGYEQYF. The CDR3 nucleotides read TGCGCCAGCAGCTTGGTGTCGGGGGCGGGCTACGAGCAGTACTTC.